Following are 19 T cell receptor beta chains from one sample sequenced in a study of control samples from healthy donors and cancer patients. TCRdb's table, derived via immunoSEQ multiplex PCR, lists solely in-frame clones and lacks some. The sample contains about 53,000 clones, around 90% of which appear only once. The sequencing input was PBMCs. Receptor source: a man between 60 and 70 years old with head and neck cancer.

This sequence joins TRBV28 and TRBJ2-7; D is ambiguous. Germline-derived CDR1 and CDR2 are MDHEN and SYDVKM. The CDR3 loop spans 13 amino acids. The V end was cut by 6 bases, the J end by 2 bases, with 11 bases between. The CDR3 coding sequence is TGTGCCAGCAGAAAATCCACCACCTACGAGCAGTACTTC. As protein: CASRKSTTYEQYF.

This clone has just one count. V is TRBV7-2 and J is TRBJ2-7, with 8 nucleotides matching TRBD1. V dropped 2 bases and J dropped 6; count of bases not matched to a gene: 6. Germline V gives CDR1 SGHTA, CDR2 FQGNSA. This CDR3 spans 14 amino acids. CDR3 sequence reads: CASSLMETGGEQYF. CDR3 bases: TGTGCCAGCAGCTTAATGGAAACAGGGGGCGAGCAGTACTTC.

The CDR3 is CASSEYGGSYGYTF. Here the CDR3 DNA reads TGTGCCAGCAGTGAATACGGGGGCAGCTATGGCTACACCTTC. The chain is built from TRBV6-1 and TRBJ1-2; TRBD1 might be the D (6 bases). The CDR3 extends over 14 amino acids. CDR1 is MNHNS, CDR2 SASEGT, per germline. The V gene lost 2 bases and the J gene lost 4 bases, with 11 bases spanning the gap.

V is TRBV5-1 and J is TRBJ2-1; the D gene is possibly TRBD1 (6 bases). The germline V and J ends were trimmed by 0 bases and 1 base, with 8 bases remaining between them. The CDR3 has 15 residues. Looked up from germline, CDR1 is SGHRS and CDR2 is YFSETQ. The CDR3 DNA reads TGCGCCAGCAGCTTGGACCAGGGGTCCTACAATGAGCAGTTCTTC. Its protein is CASSLDQGSYNEQFF.

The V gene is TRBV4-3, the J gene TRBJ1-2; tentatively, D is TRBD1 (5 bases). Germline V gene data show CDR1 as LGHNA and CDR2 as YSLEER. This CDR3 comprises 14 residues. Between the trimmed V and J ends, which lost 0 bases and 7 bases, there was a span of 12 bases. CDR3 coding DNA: TGCGCCAGCAGCCAAGATGTGGGGCGAGCTGGCTACACCTTC. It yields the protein CASSQDVGRAGYTF.

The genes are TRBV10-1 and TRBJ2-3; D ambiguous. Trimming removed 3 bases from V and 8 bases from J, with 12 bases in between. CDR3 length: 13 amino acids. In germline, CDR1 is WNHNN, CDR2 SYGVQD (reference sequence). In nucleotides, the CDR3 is TGCGCCAGCAGTGAAATCTACAGTGGTACGCAGTATTTT. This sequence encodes CASSEIYSGTQYF.

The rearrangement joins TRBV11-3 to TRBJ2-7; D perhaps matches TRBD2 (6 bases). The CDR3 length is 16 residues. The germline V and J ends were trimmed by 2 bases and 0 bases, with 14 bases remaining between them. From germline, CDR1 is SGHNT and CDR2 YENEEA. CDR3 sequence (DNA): TGTGCCAGCAGCTTAATGGGTCGGGAGAGCTCCTACGAGCAGTACTTC. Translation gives CASSLMGRESSYEQYF. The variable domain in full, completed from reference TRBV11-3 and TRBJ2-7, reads EAGVVQSPRYKIIEKKQPVAFWCNPISGHNTLYWYLQNLGQGPELLIRYENEEAVDDSQLPKDRFSAERLKGVDSTLKIQPAELGDSAVYLCASSLMGRESSYEQYFGPGTRLTVT.

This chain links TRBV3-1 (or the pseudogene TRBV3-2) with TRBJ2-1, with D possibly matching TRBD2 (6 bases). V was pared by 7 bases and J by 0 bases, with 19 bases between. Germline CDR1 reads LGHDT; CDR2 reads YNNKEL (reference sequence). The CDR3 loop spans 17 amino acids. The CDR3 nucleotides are TGTGCCAGCATCTTTCAAAGGGTAGCGGCCTCCTACAATGAGCAGTTCTTC. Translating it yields CASIFQRVAASYNEQFF.

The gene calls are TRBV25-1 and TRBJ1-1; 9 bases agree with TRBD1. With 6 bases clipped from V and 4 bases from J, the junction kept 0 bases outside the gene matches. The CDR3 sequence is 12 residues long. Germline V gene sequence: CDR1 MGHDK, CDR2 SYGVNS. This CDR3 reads CASRGQGTEAFF. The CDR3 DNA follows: TGTGCCAGCAGGGGACAGGGCACTGAAGCTTTCTTT.

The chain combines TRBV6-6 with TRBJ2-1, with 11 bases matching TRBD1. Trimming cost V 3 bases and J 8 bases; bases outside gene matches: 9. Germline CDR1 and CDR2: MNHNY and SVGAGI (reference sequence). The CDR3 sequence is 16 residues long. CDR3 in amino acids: CASSYTGQGGGDEQFF. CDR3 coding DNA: TGTGCCAGCAGTTATACGGGACAGGGGGGTGGGGATGAGCAGTTCTTC.

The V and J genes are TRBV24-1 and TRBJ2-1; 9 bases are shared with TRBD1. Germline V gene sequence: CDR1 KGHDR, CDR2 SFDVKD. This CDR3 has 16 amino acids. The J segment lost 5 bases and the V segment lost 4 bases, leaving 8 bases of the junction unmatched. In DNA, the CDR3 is TGTGCCACCAGTGACCTAGGGACAGGGTTAAACAATGAGCAGTTCTTC. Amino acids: CATSDLGTGLNNEQFF.

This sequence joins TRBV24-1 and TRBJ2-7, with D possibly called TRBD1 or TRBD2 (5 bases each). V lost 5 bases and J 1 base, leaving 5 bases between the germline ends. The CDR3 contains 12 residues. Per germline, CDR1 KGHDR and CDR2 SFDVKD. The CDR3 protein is CATSGGSYEQYF. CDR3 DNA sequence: TGTGCCACCAGTGGGGGGTCCTACGAGCAGTACTTC.

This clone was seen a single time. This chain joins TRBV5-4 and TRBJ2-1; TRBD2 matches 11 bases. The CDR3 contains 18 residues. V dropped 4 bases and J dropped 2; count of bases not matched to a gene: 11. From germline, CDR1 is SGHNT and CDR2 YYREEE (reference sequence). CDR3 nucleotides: TGTGCCAGCAGCCCAAGAGCTAGCGGGGGGCCAGCCTACAATGAGCAGTTCTTC. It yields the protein CASSPRASGGPAYNEQFF.

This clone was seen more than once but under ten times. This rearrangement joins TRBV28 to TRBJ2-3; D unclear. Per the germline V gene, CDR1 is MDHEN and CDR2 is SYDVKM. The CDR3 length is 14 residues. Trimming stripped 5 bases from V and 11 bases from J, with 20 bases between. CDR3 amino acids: CASSVHQALRLQYF. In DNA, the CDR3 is TGTGCCAGCAGTGTACACCAGGCCCTCCGTTTGCAGTATTTT.

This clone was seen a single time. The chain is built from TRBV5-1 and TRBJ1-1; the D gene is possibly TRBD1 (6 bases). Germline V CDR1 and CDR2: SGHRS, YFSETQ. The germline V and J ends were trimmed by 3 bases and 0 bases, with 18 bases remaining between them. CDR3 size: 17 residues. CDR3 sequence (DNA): TGCGCCAGCAGCTATATCCGAGTAGGGGGGATGAACACTGAAGCTTTCTTT. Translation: CASSYIRVGGMNTEAFF.

This CDR3 reads CAWSVGHGANVLTF. Written as DNA, the CDR3 is TGTGCCTGGAGTGTTGGTCACGGGGCCAACGTCCTGACTTTC. This chain uses TRBV30 with TRBJ2-6, with D uncertain. CDR3 length: 14 amino acids. With 0 bases removed from V and 4 bases from J, the gap between germline ends came to 7 bases. Germline V gene data show CDR1 as GTSNPN and CDR2 as SVGIG (reference sequence).

The CDR3 DNA is TGTGCCAGCAGTCCCAGTTTGAGGGCTGAAGAGACCCAGTACTTC. Translating it yields CASSPSLRAEETQYF. The J gene is TRBJ2-5, the V gene TRBV28; possibly TRBD2 for D (5 bases). This CDR3 region has 15 residues. The germline V gene encodes CDR1 MDHEN and CDR2 SYDVKM. V dropped 5 bases and J dropped 3 bases, with 16 bases sitting between them.

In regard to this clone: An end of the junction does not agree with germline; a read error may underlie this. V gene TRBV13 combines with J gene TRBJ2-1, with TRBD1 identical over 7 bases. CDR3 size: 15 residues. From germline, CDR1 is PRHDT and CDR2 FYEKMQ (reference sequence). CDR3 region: CASSLGDRVGDEQFF. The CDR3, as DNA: TGTGCCAGCAGCCTAGGCGACAGGGTGGGGGATGAGCAGTTCTTC.

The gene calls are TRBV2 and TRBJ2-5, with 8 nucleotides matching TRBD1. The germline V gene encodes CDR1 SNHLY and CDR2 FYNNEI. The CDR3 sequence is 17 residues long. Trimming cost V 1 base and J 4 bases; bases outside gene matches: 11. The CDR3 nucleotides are TGTGCCAGCAGTGAAGGGAGAGGACAGGGCTTCGGAGAGACCCAGTACTTC. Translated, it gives CASSEGRGQGFGETQYF. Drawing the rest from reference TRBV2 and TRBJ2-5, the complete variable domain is EPEVTQTPSHQVTQMGQEVILRCVPISNHLYFYWYRQILGQKVEFLVSFYNNEISEKSEIFDDQFSVERPDGSNFTLKIRSTKLEDSAMYFCASSEGRGQGFGETQYFGPGTRLLVL.